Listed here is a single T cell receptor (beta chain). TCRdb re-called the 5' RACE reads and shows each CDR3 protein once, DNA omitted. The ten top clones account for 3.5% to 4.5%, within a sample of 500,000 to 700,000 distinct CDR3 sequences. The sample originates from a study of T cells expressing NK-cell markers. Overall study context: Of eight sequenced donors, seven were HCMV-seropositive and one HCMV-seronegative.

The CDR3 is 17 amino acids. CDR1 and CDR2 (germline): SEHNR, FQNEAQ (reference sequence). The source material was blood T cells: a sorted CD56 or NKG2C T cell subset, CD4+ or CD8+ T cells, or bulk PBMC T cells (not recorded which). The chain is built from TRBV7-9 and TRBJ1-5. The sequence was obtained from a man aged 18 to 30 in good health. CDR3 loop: CASSLVRSGWASQPQHF.